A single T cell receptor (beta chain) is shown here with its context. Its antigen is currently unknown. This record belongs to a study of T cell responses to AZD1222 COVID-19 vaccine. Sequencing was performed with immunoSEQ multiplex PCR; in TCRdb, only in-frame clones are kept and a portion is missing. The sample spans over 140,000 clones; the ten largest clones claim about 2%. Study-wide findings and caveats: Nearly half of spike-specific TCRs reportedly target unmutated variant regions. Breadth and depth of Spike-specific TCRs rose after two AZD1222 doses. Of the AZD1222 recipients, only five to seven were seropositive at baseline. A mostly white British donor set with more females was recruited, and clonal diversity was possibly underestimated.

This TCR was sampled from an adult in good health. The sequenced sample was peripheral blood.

The CDR3 here is CASSPWGQYQETQYF. The DNA for the CDR3 is TGTGCCAGCAGCCCCTGGGGACAGTACCAAGAGACCCAGTACTTC. This chain uses TRBV11-2 with TRBJ2-5; 7 nucleotides match TRBD1. This CDR3 contains 15 residues. The V gene end was trimmed by 5 bases and the J gene end by 0 bases; junction bases not matched to a gene: 6. The germline CDR1 and CDR2 sequences are SGHAT and FQNNGV. Together with reference TRBV11-2 and TRBJ2-5, the CDR3 gives the full variable domain: EAGVAQSPRYKIIEKRQSVAFWCNPISGHATLYWYQQILGQGPKLLIQFQNNGVVDDSQLPKDRFSAERLKGVDSTLKIQPAKLEDSAVYLCASSPWGQYQETQYFGPGTRLLVL.